This T cell receptor (beta chain) came from a study of blood T cell repertoires in COVID-19. This CDR3 contains 15 residues. CDR1 SGDLS and CDR2 YYNGEE come from the germline V gene. Deletions cut 0 bases from V and 6 bases from J, with 13 bases between. Methods used by the authors: Using reference gene primer amplification, nucleated cell counts were estimated. Sequenced by immunoSEQ multiplex PCR; TCRdb stores in-frame clones only, minus some. The DNA was the basis for D and trimming; V, J and clone size are from that table. The table has roughly 150,000 clones, roughly 90% seen once. The clonotype originates from a young man with COVID-19, enrolled during active disease. Sample: peripheral blood. The gene calls are TRBV9 and TRBJ2-1; possibly TRBD2 for D (5 bases). CDR3 sequence reads: CASSVAAVPTNEQFF. Here the CDR3 DNA reads TGTGCCAGCAGCGTAGCAGCGGTTCCTACCAATGAGCAGTTCTTC. The full variable domain, with the rest looked up from reference TRBV9 and TRBJ2-1, is DSGVTQTPKHLITATGQRVTLRCSPRSGDLSVYWYQQSLDQGLQFLIQYYNGEERAKGNILERFSAQQFPDLHSELNLSSLELGDSALYFCASSVAAVPTNEQFFGPGTRLTVL.